The next 17 T cell receptor beta chains were all read from a single sample in a study of beta chain features in type 1 diabetes. What was sequenced were expressed TCRB transcripts, since all of the isolated RNA had been reverse transcribed. The protocol was immunoSEQ multiplex PCR, while the TCRdb copy is restricted to in-frame clones and leaves out a portion. The sample shows tens of thousands of clones, roughly 56% of them seen only once. The specimen was Tregs from blood. All receptors come from a woman between 18 and 29 years old in good health.

The chain carries TRBV7-2 and TRBJ2-5; D possibly corresponds to TRBD2 (5 bases). Germline CDR1 is SGHTA and CDR2 is FQGNSA. The length of the CDR3 is 14 residues. Trimming took 5 bases from V and 0 from J, leaving 10 bases between them. CDR3 loop: CASSPRSDQETQYF. The CDR3, as DNA: TGTGCCAGCAGCCCCCGTAGCGACCAAGAGACCCAGTACTTC.

V is TRBV2 and J is TRBJ2-5; 8 bases fit TRBD2. The CDR3 has 15 amino acids. V lost 7 bases, J lost 5 bases, and 12 bases stayed unmatched. Germline-derived CDR1 and CDR2 are SNHLY and FYNNEI. The CDR3 sequence is CASNGDSGGRETQYF. CDR3 DNA: TGTGCCAGCAATGGGGACTCGGGAGGGCGGGAGACCCAGTACTTC. The full variable domain, with the rest looked up from reference TRBV2 and TRBJ2-5, is EPEVTQTPSHQVTQMGQEVILRCVPISNHLYFYWYRQILGQKVEFLVSFYNNEISEKSEIFDDQFSVERPDGSNFTLKIRSTKLEDSAMYFCASNGDSGGRETQYFGPGTRLLVL.

The chain employs TRBV28 and TRBJ2-5; 15 nucleotides line up with TRBD2. Germline values: CDR1 MDHEN, CDR2 SYDVKM. The CDR3 length is 16 residues. V lost 6 bases to trimming and J lost 2 bases; unmatched junction nucleotides: 4. For the CDR3, the DNA is TGTGCCAGCAGCAACGGACTAGCGGGAGGGCAAGAGACCCAGTACTTC. Translating it yields CASSNGLAGGQETQYF.

CDR3 sequence reads: CASSADRYEQYF. DNA of the CDR3: TGTGCCAGCAGTGCCGACAGATACGAGCAGTACTTC. The chain carries TRBV6-5 and TRBJ2-5, with D possibly being TRBD1 (5 bases). The DNA matches TRBJ2-7 better at its end, which makes the J call doubtful. The CDR3 has 12 residues. Germline-derived CDR1 and CDR2 are MNHEY and SVGAGI.

This clone was seen a single time. The chain couples TRBV19 to TRBJ1-5, with 9 bases matching TRBD1. V lost 10 bases and J lost 5; bases outside the gene matches: 15. The CDR3 is 16 amino acids. Looked up from germline, CDR1 is LNHDA and CDR2 is SQIVND (reference sequence). The CDR3 bases are TGTGCCACTCAAGCCGGGACAGGGCGTGTAGATCAGCCCCAGCATTTT. This gives the protein CATQAGTGRVDQPQHF.

This clone was counted only a few times. The chain combines TRBV10-3 with TRBJ2-5; 11 bases match TRBD2. With V trimmed by 0 bases and J by 2 bases, 8 bases remained unmatched. This CDR3 is built from 18 residues. Germline V gives CDR1 ENHRY, CDR2 SYGVKD. CDR3 region: CAISESLAGGPNQETQYF. The CDR3 nucleotides read TGTGCCATCAGTGAGTCTCTAGCGGGAGGACCGAATCAAGAGACCCAGTACTTC.

This chain joins TRBV5-1 and TRBJ2-7; D call uncertain. CDR3 size: 13 residues. Germline V lookup: CDR1 SGHRS, CDR2 YFSETQ. Trimming stripped 0 bases from V and 6 bases from J, with 10 bases between. Here the CDR3 DNA reads TGCGCCAGCAGCTTGGGACGGGTTCTCGAGCAGTACTTC. This codes for CASSLGRVLEQYF. Variable domain in full (rest from reference TRBV5-1 and TRBJ2-7): KAGVTQTPRYLIKTRGQQVTLSCSPISGHRSVSWYQQTPGQGLQFLFEYFSETQRNKGNFPGRFSGRQFSNSRSEMNVSTLELGDSALYLCASSLGRVLEQYFGPGTRLTVT.

Regarding this clone: One end of the junction does not line up with germline, which may come from a read error. The chain joins TRBV30 to TRBJ1-6, with a possible D match to TRBD1 (5 bases). The length of the CDR3 is 12 residues. The germline V gene has CDR1 GTSNPN and CDR2 SVGIG (reference sequence). The CDR3 spells CARSGAYSPLHF. The CDR3 DNA reads TGTGCCCGGAGTGGGGCATATTCACCCCTCCACTTT.

For this clone: One end of the junction does not line up with germline, which may come from a read error. The V call is TRBV7-7, the J call TRBJ1-2; D is possibly TRBD1 (5 bases). Germline V gives CDR1 SSHAT, CDR2 FNYEAQ (reference sequence). The CDR3 contains 17 residues. This CDR3 is CASSRPHSREVSYGYTF. The CDR3 DNA sequence: TGTGCTAGCAGCCGGCCTCATTCCAGGGAGGTTTCGTATGGCTACACCTTC. Together with reference TRBV7-7 and TRBJ1-2, the CDR3 gives the full variable domain: GAGVSQSPRYKVTKRGQDVTLRCDPISSHATLYWYQQALGQGPEFLTYFNYEAQPDKSGLPSDRFSAERPEGSISTLTIQRTEQRDSAMYRCASSRPHSREVSYGYTFGSGTRLTVV.

This chain uses TRBV10-3 with TRBJ2-7; D remains ambiguous. From germline, CDR1 is ENHRY and CDR2 SYGVKD. The V gene lost 4 bases and the J gene lost 6 bases, with 7 bases spanning the gap. The CDR3 is 11 amino acids. This CDR3 is CAISGGSEQYF. CDR3 bases: TGTGCCATCAGTGGAGGTTCCGAGCAGTACTTC.

The sample holds one count of this clone. For the CDR3, the DNA is TGTGCCACCAGCAGACCGAGCGGGGCCTCCTACAATGAGCAGTTCTTC. Protein sequence: CATSRPSGASYNEQFF. The chain joins TRBV15 to TRBJ2-1, with 7 bases matching TRBD2. Germline assignment: CDR1 LNHNV and CDR2 YYDKDF (reference sequence). Germline trimming cut 2 bases from V and 0 bases from J; bases unmatched to any gene: 4. The length of the CDR3 is 16 residues.

V is TRBV5-1 and J is TRBJ1-2, with 7 bases aligning to TRBD1. Germline V gives CDR1 SGHRS, CDR2 YFSETQ. CDR3 length: 11 residues. Trimming at V came to 4 bases and at J to 10 bases, leaving 4 bases not matched to a gene. The CDR3 is CASSGTGDYTF. CDR3 bases: TGCGCCAGCAGCGGAACAGGGGACTACACCTTC.

This chain joins TRBV5-4 and TRBJ2-1; a weak D match, TRBD2 (6 bases). V shed 4 bases and J shed 6 bases, with 14 bases lying between them. Germline V CDR1 and CDR2: SGHNT, YYREEE (reference sequence). There are 14 residues in the CDR3. CDR3: CASSPGTGINEQFF. CDR3 in DNA: TGTGCCAGCAGCCCCGGGACTGGGATCAATGAGCAGTTCTTC. Together with reference TRBV5-4 and TRBJ2-1, the CDR3 gives the full variable domain: ETGVTQSPTHLIKTRGQQVTLRCSSQSGHNTVSWYQQALGQGPQFIFQYYREEENGRGNFPPRFSGLQFPNYSSELNVNALELDDSALYLCASSPGTGINEQFFGPGTRLTVL.

This clone was counted once. The V gene is TRBV6-1, the J gene TRBJ1-4, with D maybe TRBD1 (6 bases). The CDR3 is made up of 18 amino acids. Per germline, CDR1 MNHNS and CDR2 SASEGT. The V end lost 3 bases, the J end lost 2 bases, and 19 bases lay between the germline ends. The CDR3 reads CASSEGVGGLQTNEKLFF. As DNA, the CDR3 is TGTGCCAGCAGTGAGGGTGTGGGGGGGCTACAGACTAATGAAAAACTGTTTTTT.

This clone came up a few times. The rearrangement uses TRBV19 and TRBJ2-7, with a possible D match to TRBD2 (6 bases). The germline V gene has CDR1 LNHDA and CDR2 SQIVND (reference sequence). V lost 0 bases and J lost 1, with 19 bases in between. The CDR3 is 18 residues long. The CDR3 loop reads CASSIDPPSGVGSYEQYF. CDR3 DNA: TGTGCCAGTAGTATAGATCCACCTTCGGGGGTGGGTTCCTACGAGCAGTACTTC.

The genes are TRBV7-3 and TRBJ2-1; D is perhaps TRBD1 (6 bases). This CDR3 contains 16 residues. Germline values: CDR1 SGHTA, CDR2 FQGTGA. The ends were cut back, 5 bases at V and 2 bases at J, with 16 bases in the middle. CDR3 protein: CASSISGTPTYNEQFF. The CDR3 DNA sequence: TGTGCCAGCAGCATCTCCGGGACACCCACCTACAATGAGCAGTTCTTC.

This clone was recorded a few times. J is TRBJ2-7 and V is TRBV7-2; 10 nucleotides agree with TRBD2. CDR3 length: 15 amino acids. CDR1 SGHTA and CDR2 FQGNSA come from the germline V gene. V was pared by 3 bases and J by 0 bases, with 2 bases of the junction left unmatched. DNA for the CDR3: TGTGCCAGCAGCTTTTTAGCGGGAGGCTCCTACGAGCAGTACTTC. Its protein product is CASSFLAGGSYEQYF.